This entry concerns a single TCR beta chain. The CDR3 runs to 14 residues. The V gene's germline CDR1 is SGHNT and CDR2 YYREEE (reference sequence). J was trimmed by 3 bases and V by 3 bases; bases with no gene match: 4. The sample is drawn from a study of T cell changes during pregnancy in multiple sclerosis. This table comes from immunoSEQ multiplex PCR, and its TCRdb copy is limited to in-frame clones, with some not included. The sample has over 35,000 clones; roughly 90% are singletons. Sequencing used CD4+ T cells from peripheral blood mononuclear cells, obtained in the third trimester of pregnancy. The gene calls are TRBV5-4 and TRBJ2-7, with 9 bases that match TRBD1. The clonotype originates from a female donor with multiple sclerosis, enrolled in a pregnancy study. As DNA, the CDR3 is TGTGCCAGCAGCTCAAGACAGGGGGGCTACGAGCAGTACTTC. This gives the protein CASSSRQGGYEQYF.